This T cell receptor beta chain was recorded in a study of blood T cell repertoires in COVID-19. About this clone itself: Within the sample, other DNA sequences also encode this same CDR3.

The germline gives CDR1 SGHRS, CDR2 YFSETQ. Trimming removed 3 bases from V and 3 bases from J, with 11 bases in between. The CDR3 has 14 residues. Sequencing was performed with immunoSEQ multiplex PCR; in TCRdb, only in-frame clones are kept and a portion is missing. The sample has fewer than 350,000 clones, approximately 85% seen once. Sequenced sample: PBMCs or T cells enriched from blood (not recorded which). The chain employs TRBV5-1 and TRBJ2-3; TRBD2 is a possible D gene (6 bases). The TCR sequence derives from a woman aged 25 to 39 who had recovered from COVID-19. The CDR3 sequence is CASSSEGLTDTQYF. The CDR3 bases are TGCGCCAGCAGCTCGGAGGGGTTGACAGATACGCAGTATTTT.